Listed below are T cell receptor beta chains from one sample, sequenced in a study of blood T cell repertoires in COVID-19. Sequenced by immunoSEQ multiplex PCR; TCRdb stores in-frame clones only, minus some. The sample holds a few hundred thousand clones, approximately 86% seen once. Sequencing was carried out using peripheral blood. These receptors all come from a woman aged 60 to 75 with COVID-19, enrolled during active disease. Both conserved end residues are part of each CDR3. D genes are given only for firm matches. Rows may omit the clone size; those that give it use once, few, many or a size class.

>NA|TRBD1|TRBJ1-6|14|TRBV5-1
CASRRDRDNSPLHF
TGCGCCAGCAGGCGGGACAGAGATAATTCACCCCTCCACTTT
>NA|NA|TRBJ1-1|14|TRBV9
CASSVNPGLTEAFF
TGTGCCAGCAGCGTAAATCCGGGACTCACTGAAGCTTTCTTT
>NA|NA|TRBJ2-2|11|TRBV5-1
CASRGSGELFF
TGCGCCAGCAGGGGGAGCGGGGAGCTGTTTTTT
>NA|NA|TRBJ1-1|14|TRBV28
CASTRTGGRSEAFF
TGTGCCAGCACCCGGACGGGGGGACGGTCTGAAGCTTTCTTT
>NA|NA|TRBJ2-1|12|TRBV11-3
CASSGRGNEQFF
TGTGCCAGCAGCGGGCGGGGCAATGAGCAGTTCTTC
>NA|TRBD1|TRBJ1-1|15|TRBV24-1
CATSEAGQGYTEAFF
TGTGCCACCAGTGAGGCGGGACAGGGGTACACTGAAGCTTTCTTT
>NA|NA|TRBJ2-5|15|TRBV30
CAWSIQRGGLGTQYF
TGTGCCTGGAGTATCCAACGTGGGGGCCTCGGGACCCAGTACTTC
>NA|NA|TRBJ1-5|14|TRBV2
CASSELGVGQPQHF
TGTGCCAGCAGTGAACTAGGAGTGGGTCAGCCCCAGCATTTT
>NA|TRBD1|TRBJ1-2|14|TRBV6-1
CASSEGQGRYGYTF
TGTGCCAGCAGTGAGGGACAGGGGCGCTATGGCTACACTTTC
>once|TRBD2|TRBJ2-1|17|TRBV19
CASSIVPSGTLYNEQFF
TGTGCCAGTAGTATAGTCCCTAGCGGGACCCTCTACAATGAGCAGTTCTTC
>NA|NA|TRBJ1-5|13|TRBV3-1/TRBV3-2
CASSQVLSQPQHF
TGTGCCAGCAGCCAAGTCCTGTCTCAGCCCCAGCATTTT
>NA|NA|TRBJ1-4|14|TRBV5-1
CASSYGQSNEKLFF
TGCGCCAGCAGCTATGGACAGTCCAATGAAAAACTGTTTTTT
>once|NA|TRBJ2-1|12|TRBV18
CASSPTEQGQFF
TGTGCCAGCTCACCAACGGAGCAGGGGCAGTTCTTC
>NA|TRBD2|TRBJ2-1|14|TRBV13
CASSHGLAGDEQFF
TGTGCCAGCAGCCACGGACTAGCGGGAGACGAGCAGTTCTTC
>NA|NA|TRBJ1-3|20|TRBV18
CASSPRLAFRERLSGNTIYF
TGTGCCAGCTCCCCACGACTCGCCTTTCGGGAAAGGTTGTCTGGAAACACCATATATTTT
>NA|TRBD1|TRBJ1-2|15|TRBV7-9
CASSLVDRGRGGYTF
TGTGCCAGCAGCTTAGTCGACAGGGGGCGCGGTGGCTACACCTTC
>NA|TRBD2|TRBJ2-7|15|TRBV5-4
CASSEPSGRSYEQYF
TGTGCCAGCAGCGAACCTAGCGGGAGGTCCTACGAGCAGTACTTC
>once|NA|TRBJ1-1|15|TRBV6-5
CASSYHGRGIPEAFF
TGTGCCAGCAGTTACCATGGCAGGGGTATACCTGAAGCTTTCTTT
>NA|TRBD2|TRBJ2-5|15|TRBV5-4
CASSLDQAAGGTQYF
TGTGCCAGCAGCTTGGATCAGGCTGCGGGGGGGACCCAGTACTTC
>NA|TRBD2|TRBJ2-1|15|TRBV5-1
CASSLVSSGTSEQFF
TGCGCCAGCAGCTTGGTCTCTAGCGGGACGTCTGAGCAGTTCTTC
>NA|TRBD2|TRBJ2-1|16|TRBV4-3
CASSQADGRAYNEQFF
TGCGCCAGCAGCCAAGCGGACGGGAGGGCCTACAATGAGCAGTTCTTC
>NA|NA|TRBJ2-1|14|TRBV27
CASSLWGPANEQFF
TGTGCCAGCAGTTTATGGGGCCCTGCCAATGAGCAGTTCTTC
>NA|TRBD1|TRBJ2-5|13|TRBV7-2
CASSFDRDGTQYF
TGTGCCAGCAGCTTCGACAGGGATGGGACCCAGTACTTC
>NA|NA|TRBJ1-1|14|TRBV6-5
CASSYDGSRAEAFF
TGTGCCAGCAGTTACGACGGGAGTAGGGCTGAAGCTTTCTTT
>NA|NA|TRBJ2-1|16|TRBV15
CATSRGRDRSYNEQFF
TGTGCCACCAGCAGAGGGCGCGACAGGTCCTACAATGAGCAGTTCTTC
>NA|TRBD1|TRBJ2-7|12|TRBV5-1
CASGTGVGEQYF
TGCGCCAGCGGGACAGGGGTCGGCGAGCAGTACTTC
>NA|TRBD2|TRBJ2-1|16|TRBV19
CASRGPSGTSYNEQFF
TGTGCCAGTAGAGGGCCGAGCGGGACTTCCTACAATGAGCAGTTCTTC
>once|NA|TRBJ2-5|14|TRBV24-1
CATSELRQKETQYF
TGTGCCACCAGTGAATTACGACAGAAAGAGACCCAGTACTTC
>NA|NA|TRBJ1-6|20|TRBV7-3
CASSLRSSSTQSSYNSPLHF
TGTGCCAGCAGCTTAAGGTCTAGCAGCACCCAGAGCTCCTATAATTCACCCCTCCACTTT
>NA|NA|TRBJ2-5|13|TRBV11-2
CASSLEQQETQYF
TGTGCCAGCAGCTTAGAACAGCAAGAGACCCAGTACTTC
>NA|NA|TRBJ2-1|20|TRBV27
CASSSDNHGLGVGSYNEQFF
TGTGCCAGCAGTTCCGACAACCACGGACTGGGCGTGGGGTCCTACAATGAGCAGTTCTTC
>NA|TRBD2|TRBJ2-5|15|TRBV5-1
CASSLTSGYQETQYF
TGCGCCAGCAGCTTGACTAGCGGATACCAAGAGACCCAGTACTTC
>NA|NA|TRBJ1-2|14|TRBV19
CASSISAGDYGYTF
TGTGCCAGTAGTATATCGGCAGGGGACTATGGCTACACCTTC
>NA|TRBD2|TRBJ2-1|16|TRBV7-2
CASSSTSGNLYNEQFF
TGTGCCAGCAGCTCGACTAGCGGGAATCTCTACAATGAGCAGTTCTTC
>once|NA|TRBJ1-2|13|TRBV6-5
CASSYEREYGYTF
TGTGCCAGCAGTTACGAAAGGGAGTATGGCTACACCTTC
>NA|TRBD2|TRBJ2-1|16|TRBV5-1
CASSSLAGISYNEQFF
TGCGCCAGCAGCAGCTTAGCGGGAATCTCCTACAATGAGCAGTTCTTC
>NA|NA|TRBJ2-2|13|TRBV3-1/TRBV3-2
CASSQGVPGELFF
TGTGCCAGCAGCCAAGGAGTACCCGGGGAGCTGTTTTTT
>NA|NA|TRBJ1-2|14|TRBV28
CASSKRGRYYGYTF
TGTGCCAGCAGCAAAAGGGGCAGATACTATGGCTACACCTTC
>NA|TRBD2|TRBJ2-1|15|TRBV5-1
CASSLELAGRNEQFF
TGCGCCAGCAGCTTGGAACTAGCGGGCCGGAATGAGCAGTTCTTC
>NA|TRBD1|TRBJ1-3|16|TRBV4-1
CASSHYVQGAGNTIYF
TGCGCCAGCAGCCATTATGTACAGGGGGCTGGAAACACCATATATTTT
>NA|TRBD1|TRBJ2-7|12|TRBV10-3
CAIGDRGYEQYF
TGTGCCATAGGGGACAGGGGTTACGAGCAGTACTTC
>NA|TRBD1|TRBJ1-2|16|TRBV6-2/TRBV6-3
CASSRAPDREVRGYTF
TGTGCCAGCAGCCGGGCGCCCGACAGGGAGGTTAGAGGCTACACCTTC
>NA|NA|TRBJ1-1|12|TRBV28
CASSLGQLEAFF
TGTGCCAGCAGTTTAGGACAGCTTGAAGCTTTCTTT
>once|TRBD1|TRBJ2-7|15|TRBV3-1/TRBV3-2
CASSHTGQGSGEQYF
TGTGCCAGCAGCCATACGGGACAGGGCTCAGGGGAGCAGTACTTC
>NA|TRBD2|TRBJ2-7|13|TRBV19
CATMGGGKDEQYF
TGTGCCACCATGGGGGGGGGAAAGGACGAGCAGTACTTC
>NA|TRBD1|TRBJ1-3|13|TRBV18
CASSPGQRNTIYF
TGTGCCAGCTCACCGGGACAGCGAAACACCATATATTTT